This T cell receptor (beta chain) was identified during a study of shared clonotypes between healthy human individuals. The data were produced by immunoSEQ multiplex PCR, yet TCRdb's version contains in-frame clones alone and is incomplete. This sample carries a few million clones, over 85% of them seen once, and the ten largest clones take 0.39%. The V end lost 4 bases, the J end lost 4 bases, and 15 bases lay between the germline ends. Per the germline V gene, CDR1 is SGHTS and CDR2 is YDEGEE. The length of the CDR3 is 15 residues. The gene calls are TRBV5-8 and TRBJ2-1; TRBD2 is a possible D gene (6 bases). The sequence was collected from a man between 18 and 35 years old in good health. Some clones in this sample may be carry-over from other donors' samples. The sample taken for sequencing was naive CD4+ T cells from PBMCs. Subset defined: CD45RA+ positively selected. The CDR3 nucleotides read TGTGCCAGCAGCCCGGGACTGGGCGAATACAATGAGCAGTTCTTC. Protein product: CASSPGLGEYNEQFF.